This T cell receptor beta chain derives from a study of tumor-infiltrating lymphocytes in primary liver carcinoma. This clonotype was observed many times. What it recognizes is unknown. General study findings and limits: The difference in top-250-clone fraction between tumors and blood was significant, favoring tumors (p = 0.039).

cDNA specific to TCR beta was made from around 470 ng of total RNA, with a constant-region primer employed for priming. Three nested multiplex PCR rounds, a slightly modified ARM-PCR method, built the TCR beta libraries. It was with TRBV1-TRBV30 forward primers and a C-beta reverse primer that the first two PCR rounds were run, at approximately 10 cycles each. TCRdb itself ran the multiplex PCR reads through MiXCR, one entry per CDR3 protein. The sample has 200,000 or so distinct CDR3 sequences, around 60% seen once. For blood RNA, unsorted whole blood served as the source, and germline DNA was extracted too. Germline values: CDR1 LGHNA, CDR2 YNFKEQ. V lost 0 bases, J lost 3 bases, and 22 bases lay in between. CDR3 length: 19 amino acids.

The TCR sequence derives from a woman aged 60-70 years with primary liver carcinoma and hepatitis B virus infection. Sequencing used peripheral blood. The chain links TRBV4-2 to TRBJ2-3, with D possibly TRBD2 on 6 matching bases. The CDR3 region has the DNA TGTGCCAGCAGCCAAGAGGTGACTAGGCGGGGAGGCGTGACAGATACGCAGTATTTT. Encoded protein: CASSQEVTRRGGVTDTQYF.